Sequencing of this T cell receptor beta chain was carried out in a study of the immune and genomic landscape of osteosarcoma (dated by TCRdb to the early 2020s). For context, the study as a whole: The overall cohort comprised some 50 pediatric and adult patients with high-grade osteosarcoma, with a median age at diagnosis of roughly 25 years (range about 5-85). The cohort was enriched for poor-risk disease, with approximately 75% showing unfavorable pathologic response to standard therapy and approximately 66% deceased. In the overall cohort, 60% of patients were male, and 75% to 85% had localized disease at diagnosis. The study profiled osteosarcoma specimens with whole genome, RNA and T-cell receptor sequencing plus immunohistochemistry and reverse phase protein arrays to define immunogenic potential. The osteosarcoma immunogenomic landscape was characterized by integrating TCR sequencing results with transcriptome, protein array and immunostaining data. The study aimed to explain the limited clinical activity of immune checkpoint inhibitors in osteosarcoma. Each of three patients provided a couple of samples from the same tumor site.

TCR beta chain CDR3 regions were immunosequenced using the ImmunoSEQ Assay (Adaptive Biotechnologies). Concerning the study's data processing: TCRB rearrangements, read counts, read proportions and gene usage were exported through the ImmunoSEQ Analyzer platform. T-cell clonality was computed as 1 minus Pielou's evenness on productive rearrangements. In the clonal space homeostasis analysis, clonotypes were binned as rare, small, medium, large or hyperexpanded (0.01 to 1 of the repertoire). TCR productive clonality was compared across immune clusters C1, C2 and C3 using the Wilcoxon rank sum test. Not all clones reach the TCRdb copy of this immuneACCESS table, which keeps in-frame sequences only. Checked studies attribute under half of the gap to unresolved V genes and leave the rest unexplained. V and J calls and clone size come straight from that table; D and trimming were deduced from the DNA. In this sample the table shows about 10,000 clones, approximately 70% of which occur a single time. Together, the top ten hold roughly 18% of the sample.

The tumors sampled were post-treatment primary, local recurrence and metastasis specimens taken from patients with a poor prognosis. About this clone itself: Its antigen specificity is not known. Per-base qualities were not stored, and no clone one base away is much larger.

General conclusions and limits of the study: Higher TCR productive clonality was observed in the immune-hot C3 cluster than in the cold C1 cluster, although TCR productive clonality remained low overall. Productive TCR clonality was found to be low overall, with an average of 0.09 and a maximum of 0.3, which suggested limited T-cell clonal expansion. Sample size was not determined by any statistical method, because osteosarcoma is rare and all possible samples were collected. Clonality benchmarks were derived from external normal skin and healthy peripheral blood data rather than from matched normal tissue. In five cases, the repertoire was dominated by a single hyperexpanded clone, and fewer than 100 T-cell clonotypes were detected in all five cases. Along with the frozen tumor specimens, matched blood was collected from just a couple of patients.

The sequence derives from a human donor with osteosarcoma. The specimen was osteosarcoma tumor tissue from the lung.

The nucleotide sequence is given as TGTGCCAGCAGCTTAGAGGTTGACACTGAAGCTTTCTTT. Translation gives CASSLEVDTEAFF. The rearrangement combines TRBV7-7 with TRBJ1-1; the D gene identity is not certain. The CDR3 starts with the cysteine, ends with the phenylalanine, and has 13 residues. The only DNA kept is the CDR3, 39 bases in frame from the first base. The germline V gene (reference sequence) yields SSHAT for CDR1 and FNYEAQ for CDR2. Between the V and J ends, shortened by 1 base and 3 bases respectively, the junction contains 6 bases.